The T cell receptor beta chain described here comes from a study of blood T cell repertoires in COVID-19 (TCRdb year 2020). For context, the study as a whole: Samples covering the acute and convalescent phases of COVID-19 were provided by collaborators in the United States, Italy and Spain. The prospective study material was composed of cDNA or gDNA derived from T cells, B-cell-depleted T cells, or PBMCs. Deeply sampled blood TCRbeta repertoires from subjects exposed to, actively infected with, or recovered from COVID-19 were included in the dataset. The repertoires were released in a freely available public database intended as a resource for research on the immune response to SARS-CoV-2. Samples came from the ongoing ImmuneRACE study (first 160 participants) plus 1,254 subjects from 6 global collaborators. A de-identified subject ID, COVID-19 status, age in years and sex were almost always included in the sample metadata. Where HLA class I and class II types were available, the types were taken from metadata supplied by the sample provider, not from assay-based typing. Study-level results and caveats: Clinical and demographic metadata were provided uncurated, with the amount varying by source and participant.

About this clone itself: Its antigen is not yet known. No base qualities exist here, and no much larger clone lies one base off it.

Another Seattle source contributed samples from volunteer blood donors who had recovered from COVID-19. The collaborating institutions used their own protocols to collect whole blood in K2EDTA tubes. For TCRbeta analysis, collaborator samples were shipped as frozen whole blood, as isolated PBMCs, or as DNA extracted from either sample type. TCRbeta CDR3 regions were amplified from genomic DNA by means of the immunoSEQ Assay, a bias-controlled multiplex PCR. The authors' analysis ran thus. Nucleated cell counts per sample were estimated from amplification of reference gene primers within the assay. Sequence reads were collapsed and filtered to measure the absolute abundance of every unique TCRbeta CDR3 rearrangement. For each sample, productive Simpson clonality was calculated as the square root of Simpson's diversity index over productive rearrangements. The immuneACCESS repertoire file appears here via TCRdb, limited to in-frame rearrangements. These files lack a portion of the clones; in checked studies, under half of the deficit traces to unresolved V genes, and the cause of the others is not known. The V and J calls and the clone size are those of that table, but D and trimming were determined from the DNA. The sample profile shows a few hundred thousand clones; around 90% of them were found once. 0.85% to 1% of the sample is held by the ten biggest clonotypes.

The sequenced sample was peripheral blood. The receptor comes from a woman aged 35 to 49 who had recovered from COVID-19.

The base sequence is TGTGCCACCAGCAGACCCGCTAGCGGGAGGGCCAGTGAGCAGTTCTTC. It translates to CATSRPASGRASEQFF. The chain links TRBV15 with TRBJ2-1; the central 12 bases match TRBD2. According to the germline V gene (reference sequence), CDR1 reads LNHNV and CDR2 reads YYDKDF. Relative to germline, V is missing 2 bases and J is missing 9 bases, with 8 bases of the junction outside any gene match. CDR3 length: 16 amino acids, cysteine to phenylalanine. The DNA shown is the 48-base CDR3, in frame from base 1.